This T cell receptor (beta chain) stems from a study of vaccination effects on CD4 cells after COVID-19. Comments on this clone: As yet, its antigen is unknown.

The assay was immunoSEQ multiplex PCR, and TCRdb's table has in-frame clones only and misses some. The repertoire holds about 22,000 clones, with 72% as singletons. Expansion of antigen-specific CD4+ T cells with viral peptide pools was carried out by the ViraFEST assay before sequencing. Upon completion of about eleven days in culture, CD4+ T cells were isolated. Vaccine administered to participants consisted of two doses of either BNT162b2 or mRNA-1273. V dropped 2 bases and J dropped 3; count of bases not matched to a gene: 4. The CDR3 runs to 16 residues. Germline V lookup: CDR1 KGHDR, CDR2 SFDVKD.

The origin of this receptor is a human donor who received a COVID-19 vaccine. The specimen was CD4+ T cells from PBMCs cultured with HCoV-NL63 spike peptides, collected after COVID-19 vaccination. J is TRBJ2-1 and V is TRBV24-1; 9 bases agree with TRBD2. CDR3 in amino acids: CATSDSLAGNYNEQFF. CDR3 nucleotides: TGTGCCACCAGTGATTCTCTAGCGGGGAACTACAATGAGCAGTTCTTC.